These 5 T cell receptor beta chains were all obtained from the same sample, sequenced in a study of blood T cell repertoires in COVID-19. Profiled with immunoSEQ multiplex PCR; TCRdb holds only in-frame clones, not every one. The sample lists about 150,000 clones, 76% occurring once. Specimen: peripheral blood. These receptors all stem from a man aged 60 to 69 with acute or convalescent COVID-19.

This chain links TRBV5-1 with TRBJ1-1, with TRBD1 as a possible D gene (5 bases). There are 14 residues in the CDR3. Germline V gene sequence: CDR1 SGHRS, CDR2 YFSETQ. Between the trimmed V and J ends, which lost 0 bases and 4 bases, there was a span of 10 bases. The CDR3 spells CASSLASQGTEAFF. The DNA for the CDR3 is TGCGCCAGCAGCTTGGCCAGTCAGGGCACTGAAGCTTTCTTT.

This clone appeared once. This sequence joins TRBV11-2 and TRBJ2-5; the match to TRBD2 covers 10 bases. The CDR3 loop spans 15 amino acids. The trim removed 0 bases at V and 4 bases at J, leaving 2 bases unmatched. Germline V gene data show CDR1 as SGHAT and CDR2 as FQNNGV. The CDR3 bases are TGTGCCAGCAGCTTAGACCCTAGCGGGAGAGAGACCCAGTACTTC. It encodes CASSLDPSGRETQYF.

This chain uses TRBV24-1 with TRBJ2-2, with D possibly matching TRBD2 (5 bases). Germline V gives CDR1 KGHDR, CDR2 SFDVKD. Trimming removed 6 bases at V and 1 base at J, with 8 bases between. The CDR3 has 14 residues. The chain's CDR3 is CATSTSLNTGELFF. The CDR3, as DNA: TGTGCCACCAGTACTAGTCTGAACACCGGGGAGCTGTTTTTT.

This chain links TRBV3-1 (or the pseudogene TRBV3-2) with TRBJ1-2, with D unresolved. Germline CDR1 LGHDT, CDR2 YNNKEL (reference sequence). V was cut by 0 bases and J by 4 bases, with 9 bases left in between. The CDR3 extends over 14 amino acids. CDR3 nucleotide sequence: TGTGCCAGCAGCCAAGATACCGGGAGCTATGGCTACACCTTC. Protein sequence: CASSQDTGSYGYTF.

The chain combines TRBV11-2 with TRBJ2-1, with TRBD1 as a possible D gene (6 bases). V was shortened by 0 bases and J by 4 bases, with 19 bases between the two germline ends. CDR3 length equals 18 residues. Germline CDR1 SGHAT, CDR2 FQNNGV. The CDR3 DNA reads TGTGCCAGCAGCTTAGACGGAGAACGGGCAGGGGCGTACAATGAGCAGTTCTTC. This gives the protein CASSLDGERAGAYNEQFF.